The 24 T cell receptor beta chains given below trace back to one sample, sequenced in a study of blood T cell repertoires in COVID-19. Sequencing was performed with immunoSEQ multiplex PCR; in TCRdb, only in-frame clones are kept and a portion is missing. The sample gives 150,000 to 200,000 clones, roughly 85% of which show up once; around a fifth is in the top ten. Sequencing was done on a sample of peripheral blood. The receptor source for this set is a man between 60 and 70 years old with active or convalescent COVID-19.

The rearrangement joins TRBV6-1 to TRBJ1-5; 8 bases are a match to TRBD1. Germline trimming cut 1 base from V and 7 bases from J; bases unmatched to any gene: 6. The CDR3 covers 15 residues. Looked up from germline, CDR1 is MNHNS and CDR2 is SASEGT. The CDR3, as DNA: TGTGCCAGCAGTGAAGGGCAGGGGGCTTACCAGCCCCAGCATTTT. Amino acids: CASSEGQGAYQPQHF.

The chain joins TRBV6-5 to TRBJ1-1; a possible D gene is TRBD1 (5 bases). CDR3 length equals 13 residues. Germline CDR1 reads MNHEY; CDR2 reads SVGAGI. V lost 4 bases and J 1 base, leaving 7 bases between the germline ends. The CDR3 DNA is TGTGCCAGCAGTTTTACAGGGAACACTGAAGCTTTCTTT. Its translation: CASSFTGNTEAFF.

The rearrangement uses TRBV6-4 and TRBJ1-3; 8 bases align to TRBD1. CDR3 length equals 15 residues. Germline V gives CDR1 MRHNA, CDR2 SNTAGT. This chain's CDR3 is CGGTDRDYSGNTIYF. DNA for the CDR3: TGTGGCGGAACGGACAGGGATTACTCTGGAAACACCATATATTTT.

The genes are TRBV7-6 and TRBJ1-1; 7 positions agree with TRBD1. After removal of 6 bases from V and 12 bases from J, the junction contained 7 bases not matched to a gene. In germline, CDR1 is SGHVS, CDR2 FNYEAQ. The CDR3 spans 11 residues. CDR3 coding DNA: TGTGCCAGCAGTCCGGACAGGAGGACTTTCTTT. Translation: CASSPDRRTFF.

CDR3 amino acids: CASSQDHTVLRGNTEAFF. CDR3 DNA: TGCGCCAGCAGCCAGGACCACACAGTACTAAGGGGGAACACTGAAGCTTTCTTT. The chain employs TRBV4-1 and TRBJ1-1; D may be TRBD1 (5 bases). The germline CDR1 and CDR2 sequences are MGHRA and YSYEKL. The CDR3 covers 18 residues. V lost 3 bases and J lost 1, with 21 bases in between.

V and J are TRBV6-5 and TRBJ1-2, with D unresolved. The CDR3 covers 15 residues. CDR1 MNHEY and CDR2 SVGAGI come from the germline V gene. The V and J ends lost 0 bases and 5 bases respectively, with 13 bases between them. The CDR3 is CASSYSRVTGYGYTF. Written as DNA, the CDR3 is TGTGCCAGCAGTTACTCGAGGGTTACGGGGTATGGCTACACCTTC.

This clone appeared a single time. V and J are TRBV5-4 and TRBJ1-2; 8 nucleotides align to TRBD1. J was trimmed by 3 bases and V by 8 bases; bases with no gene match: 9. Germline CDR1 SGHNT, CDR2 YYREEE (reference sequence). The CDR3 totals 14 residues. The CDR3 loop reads CASGTGQRDYGYTF. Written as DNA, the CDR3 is TGTGCCAGTGGGACAGGTCAGCGGGACTATGGCTACACCTTC. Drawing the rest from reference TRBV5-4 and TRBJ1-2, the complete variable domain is ETGVTQSPTHLIKTRGQQVTLRCSSQSGHNTVSWYQQALGQGPQFIFQYYREEENGRGNFPPRFSGLQFPNYSSELNVNALELDDSALYLCASGTGQRDYGYTFGSGTRLTVV.

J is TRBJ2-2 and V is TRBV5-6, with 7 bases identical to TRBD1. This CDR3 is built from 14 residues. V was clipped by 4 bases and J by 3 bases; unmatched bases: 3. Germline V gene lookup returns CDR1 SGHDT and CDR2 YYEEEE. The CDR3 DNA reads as TGTGCCAGCAGCGGAGACAGGGACACCGGGGAGCTGTTTTTT. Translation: CASSGDRDTGELFF.

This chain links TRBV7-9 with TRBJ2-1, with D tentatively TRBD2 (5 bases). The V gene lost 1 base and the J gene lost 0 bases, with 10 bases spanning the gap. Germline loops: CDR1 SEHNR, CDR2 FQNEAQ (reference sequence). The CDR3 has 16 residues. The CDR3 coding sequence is TGTGCCAGCAGCTTAGGTCGGGGAAGCTCCTACAATGAGCAGTTCTTC. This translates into CASSLGRGSSYNEQFF.

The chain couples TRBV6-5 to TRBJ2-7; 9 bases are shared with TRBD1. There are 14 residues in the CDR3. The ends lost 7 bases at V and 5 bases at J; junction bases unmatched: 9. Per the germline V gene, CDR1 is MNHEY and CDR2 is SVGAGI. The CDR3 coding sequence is TGTGCCAGCACCAGGGACAGGGTCACCCACGAGCAGTACTTC. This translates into CASTRDRVTHEQYF.

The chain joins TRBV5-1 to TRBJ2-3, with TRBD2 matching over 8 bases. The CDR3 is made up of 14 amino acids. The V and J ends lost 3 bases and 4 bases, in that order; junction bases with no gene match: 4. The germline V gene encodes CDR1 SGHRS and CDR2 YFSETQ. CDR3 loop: CASSSKGLADTQYF. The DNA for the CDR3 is TGCGCCAGCAGCTCAAAGGGACTAGCAGATACGCAGTATTTT.

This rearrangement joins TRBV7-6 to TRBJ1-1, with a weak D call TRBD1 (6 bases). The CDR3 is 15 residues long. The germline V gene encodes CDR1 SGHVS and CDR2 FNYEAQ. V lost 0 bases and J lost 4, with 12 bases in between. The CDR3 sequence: CASSLADRPGTEAFF. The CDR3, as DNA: TGTGCCAGCAGCTTAGCCGACAGGCCGGGCACTGAAGCTTTCTTT.

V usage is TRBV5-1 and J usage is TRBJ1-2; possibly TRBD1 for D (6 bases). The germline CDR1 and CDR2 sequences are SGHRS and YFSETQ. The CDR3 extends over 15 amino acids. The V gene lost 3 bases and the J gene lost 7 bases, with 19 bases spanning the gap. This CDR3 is CASSSAGEAPGGYTF. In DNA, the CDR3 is TGCGCCAGCAGCTCGGCAGGGGAAGCCCCCGGTGGCTACACCTTC. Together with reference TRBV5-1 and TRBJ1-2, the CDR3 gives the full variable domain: KAGVTQTPRYLIKTRGQQVTLSCSPISGHRSVSWYQQTPGQGLQFLFEYFSETQRNKGNFPGRFSGRQFSNSRSEMNVSTLELGDSALYLCASSSAGEAPGGYTFGSGTRLTVV.

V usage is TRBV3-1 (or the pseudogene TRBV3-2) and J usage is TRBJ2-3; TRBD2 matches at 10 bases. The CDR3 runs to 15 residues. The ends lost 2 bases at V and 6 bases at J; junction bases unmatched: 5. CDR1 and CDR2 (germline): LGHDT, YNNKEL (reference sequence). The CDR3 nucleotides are TGTGCCAGCAGCCAAAATAGCGGGGGGTCCGATACGCAGTATTTT. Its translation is CASSQNSGGSDTQYF.

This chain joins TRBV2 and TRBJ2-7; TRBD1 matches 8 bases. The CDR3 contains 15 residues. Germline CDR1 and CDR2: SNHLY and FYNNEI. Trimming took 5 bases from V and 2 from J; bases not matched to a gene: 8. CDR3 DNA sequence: TGTGCCAGCAGTACGGACAGGGAGAGGGCCTACGAGCAGTACTTC. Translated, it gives CASSTDRERAYEQYF.

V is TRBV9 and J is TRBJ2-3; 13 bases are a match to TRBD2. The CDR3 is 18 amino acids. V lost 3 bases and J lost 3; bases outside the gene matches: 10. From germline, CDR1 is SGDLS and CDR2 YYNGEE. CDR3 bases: TGTGCCAGCAGCGCGCGCGGGACTAGCGGGGAGAGGACAGATACGCAGTATTTT. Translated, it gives CASSARGTSGERTDTQYF.

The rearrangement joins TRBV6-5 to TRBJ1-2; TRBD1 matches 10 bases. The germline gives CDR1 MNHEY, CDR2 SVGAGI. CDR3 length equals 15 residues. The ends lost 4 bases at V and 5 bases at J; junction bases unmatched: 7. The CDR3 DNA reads TGTGCCAGCAGTTCCGAGGACAGGGGGACGTATGGCTACACCTTC. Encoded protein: CASSSEDRGTYGYTF.

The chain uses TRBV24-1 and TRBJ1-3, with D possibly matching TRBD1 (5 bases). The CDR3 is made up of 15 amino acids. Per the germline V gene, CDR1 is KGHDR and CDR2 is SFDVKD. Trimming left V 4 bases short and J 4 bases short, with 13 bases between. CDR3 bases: TGTGCCACCAGTGACACCACAGGACCCGGAAACACCATATATTTT. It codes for CATSDTTGPGNTIYF.

DNA for the CDR3: TGTGCCAGCAGTGATGAGAAAGAGCCTTACACCTTC. Amino acid sequence: CASSDEKEPYTF. This chain joins TRBV2 and TRBJ1-2, with no clear D. This CDR3 is built from 12 residues. Germline CDR1 reads SNHLY; CDR2 reads FYNNEI. V lost 3 bases, J lost 11 bases, and 13 bases lay in between.

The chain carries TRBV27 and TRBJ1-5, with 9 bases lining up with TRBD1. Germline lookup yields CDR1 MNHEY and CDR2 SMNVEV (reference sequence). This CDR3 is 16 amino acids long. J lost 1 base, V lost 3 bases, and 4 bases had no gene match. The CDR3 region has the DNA TGTGCCAGCAGTTTGACAGGGGGTGTCAGCAATCAGCCCCAGCATTTT. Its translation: CASSLTGGVSNQPQHF.

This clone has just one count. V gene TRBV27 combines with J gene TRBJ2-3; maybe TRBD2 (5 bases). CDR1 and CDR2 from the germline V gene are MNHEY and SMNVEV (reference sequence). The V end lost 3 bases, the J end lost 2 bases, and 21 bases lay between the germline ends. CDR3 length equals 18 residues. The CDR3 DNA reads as TGTGCCAGCAGTTTCCAGCCCCTCGTGGGAGACCTCACAGATACGCAGTATTTT. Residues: CASSFQPLVGDLTDTQYF.

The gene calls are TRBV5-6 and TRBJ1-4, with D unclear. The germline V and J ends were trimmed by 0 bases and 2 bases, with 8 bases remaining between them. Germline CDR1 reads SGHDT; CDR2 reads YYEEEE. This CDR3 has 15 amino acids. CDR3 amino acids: CASSLVGQTNEKLFF. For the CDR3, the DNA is TGTGCCAGCAGCTTGGTTGGCCAGACTAATGAAAAACTGTTTTTT.

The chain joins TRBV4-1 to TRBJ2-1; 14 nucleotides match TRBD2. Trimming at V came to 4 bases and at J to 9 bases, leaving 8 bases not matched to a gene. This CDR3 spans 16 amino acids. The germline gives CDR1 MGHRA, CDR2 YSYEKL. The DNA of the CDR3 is TGCGCCAGCAGCCTCCCGACTAGCGGGGGGGCAGGTGAGCAGTTCTTC. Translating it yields CASSLPTSGGAGEQFF.

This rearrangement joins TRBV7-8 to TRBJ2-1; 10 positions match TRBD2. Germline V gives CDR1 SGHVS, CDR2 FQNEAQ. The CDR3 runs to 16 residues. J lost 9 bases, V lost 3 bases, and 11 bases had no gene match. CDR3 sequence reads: CASSFSGGSQHSEQFF. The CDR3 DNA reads TGTGCCAGCAGCTTTAGCGGGGGGTCCCAGCATAGTGAGCAGTTCTTC.